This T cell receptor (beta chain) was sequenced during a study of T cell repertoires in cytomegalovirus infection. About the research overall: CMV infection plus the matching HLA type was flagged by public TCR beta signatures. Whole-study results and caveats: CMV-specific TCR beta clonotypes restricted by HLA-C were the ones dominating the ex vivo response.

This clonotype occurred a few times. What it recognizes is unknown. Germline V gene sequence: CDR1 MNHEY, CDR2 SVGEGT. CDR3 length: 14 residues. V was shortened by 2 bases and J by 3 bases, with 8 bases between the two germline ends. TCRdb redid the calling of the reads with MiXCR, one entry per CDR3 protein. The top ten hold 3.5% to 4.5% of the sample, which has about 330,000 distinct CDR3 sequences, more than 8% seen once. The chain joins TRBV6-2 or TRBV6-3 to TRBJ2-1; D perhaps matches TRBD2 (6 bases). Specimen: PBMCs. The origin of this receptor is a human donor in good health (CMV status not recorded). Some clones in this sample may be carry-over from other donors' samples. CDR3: CASSYMGGYNEQFF. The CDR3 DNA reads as TGTGCCAGCAGTTACATGGGGGGCTACAATGAGCAGTTCTTC.